Below, 18 T cell receptor beta chains from the same sample are listed, as sequenced in a study of cytomegalovirus exposure and HLA in healthy donors. A multiplex PCR was run with 60 Vbeta primers and 13 Jbeta primers. Method: immunoSEQ multiplex PCR; TCRdb's copy keeps in-frame clones and lacks some. The data show roughly 100,000 clones, approximately 68% seen once. Sequencing input: PBMCs. These receptors all stem from a boy between 10 and 17 years old in good health and CMV-seropositive.

The V gene is TRBV9, the J gene TRBJ2-7; 13 bases line up with TRBD2. This CDR3 comprises 23 residues. The junction had 24 bases not matched to a gene; V was cut back by 3 bases and J by 0 bases. Germline V CDR1 and CDR2: SGDLS, YYNGEE. The CDR3 loop reads CASSGGPRPGLAGPWLSSYEQYF. The CDR3 region has the DNA TGTGCCAGCAGCGGCGGACCGAGACCGGGACTAGCGGGACCCTGGTTAAGCTCCTACGAGCAGTACTTC.

This clone came up once. The CDR3 region is CASSQGQGAYEQYF. The CDR3 nucleotides are TGCGCCAGCAGCCAAGGACAGGGGGCCTACGAGCAGTACTTC. The chain recombines TRBV4-1 with TRBJ2-7; 9 nucleotides align to TRBD1. J was trimmed by 2 bases and V by 1 base; bases with no gene match: 0. The CDR3 is made up of 14 amino acids. In germline, CDR1 is MGHRA, CDR2 YSYEKL.

The chain uses TRBV6-4 and TRBJ2-5; TRBD1 is a possible D gene (6 bases). The germline V gene encodes CDR1 MRHNA and CDR2 SNTAGT. The CDR3 totals 13 residues. V lost 8 bases, J lost 6 bases, and 16 bases lay in between. CDR3 sequence reads: CASYEGDMKTQYF. CDR3 DNA sequence: TGTGCCAGCTATGAGGGGGATATGAAGACCCAGTACTTC.

This chain uses TRBV5-6 with TRBJ2-1; tentatively, D is TRBD2 (5 bases). The V end was cut by 3 bases, the J end by 5 bases, with 6 bases between. Per the germline V gene, CDR1 is SGHDT and CDR2 is YYEEEE. The CDR3 runs to 12 residues. The CDR3 loop reads CASSSGNNEQFF. The CDR3 DNA reads as TGTGCCAGCAGCTCGGGGAACAATGAGCAGTTCTTC.

This chain joins TRBV27 and TRBJ1-6; D unclear. Germline values: CDR1 MNHEY, CDR2 SMNVEV (reference sequence). The V gene lost 8 bases and the J gene lost 2 bases, with 7 bases spanning the gap. The CDR3 is 13 amino acids. The chain's CDR3 is CASAGAYNSPLHF. The DNA for the CDR3 is TGTGCCAGCGCCGGGGCCTATAATTCACCCCTCCACTTT.

This clone was seen more than once but under ten times. The J gene is TRBJ2-2, the V gene TRBV2, with 9 bases identical to TRBD2. The CDR3 runs to 16 residues. The V gene's germline CDR1 is SNHLY and CDR2 FYNNEI. V trimming: 7 bases; J trimming: 3 bases; junction bases outside the gene matches: 9. CDR3 region: CASTGAGGRDTGELFF. The CDR3 coding sequence is TGTGCCAGCACGGGGGCGGGAGGGAGGGACACCGGGGAGCTGTTTTTT.

This clone was observed a few times. The rearrangement links TRBV7-9 to TRBJ2-7; 9 bases map to TRBD1. The germline V gene has CDR1 SEHNR and CDR2 FQNEAQ (reference sequence). V lost 5 bases to trimming and J lost 6 bases; unmatched junction nucleotides: 8. This CDR3 has 14 amino acids. The CDR3 is CASSGDRERSEQYF. The CDR3 coding sequence is TGTGCCAGCAGCGGGGACAGGGAAAGGTCCGAGCAGTACTTC.

This clone occurred a few times. V gene TRBV30 combines with J gene TRBJ1-4, with D possibly matching TRBD1 (5 bases). Deletions cut 0 bases from V and 10 bases from J, with 12 bases between. From germline, CDR1 is GTSNPN and CDR2 SVGIG (reference sequence). The CDR3 extends over 13 amino acids. CDR3 residues: CAWSVGREGKLFF. CDR3 sequence (DNA): TGTGCCTGGAGTGTTGGCAGGGAGGGAAAACTGTTTTTT. Full variable domain (rest looked up from reference TRBV30 and TRBJ1-4): SQTIHQWPATLVQPVGSPLSLECTVEGTSNPNLYWYRQAAGRGLQLLFYSVGIGQISSEVPQNLSASRPQDRQFILSSKKLLLSDSGFYLCAWSVGREGKLFFGSGTQLSVL.

The chain joins TRBV5-1 to TRBJ2-3; 9 bases line up with TRBD1. The germline gives CDR1 SGHRS, CDR2 YFSETQ. This CDR3 has 15 residues. Unmatched junction bases numbered 1, after V lost 0 bases and J lost 2 bases. DNA of the CDR3: TGCGCCAGCAGCTTGGGACAGGGGGACACAGATACGCAGTATTTT. It yields the protein CASSLGQGDTDTQYF.

This clone was seen only a few times. This chain joins TRBV15 and TRBJ2-7; TRBD1 matches at 8 bases. The CDR3 length is 18 residues. V shed 0 bases, J shed 6 bases, and the junction held 16 bases outside the gene matches. CDR1 and CDR2 (germline): LNHNV, YYDKDF (reference sequence). The CDR3 reads CATSRDPPGETGVSEQYF. CDR3 DNA sequence: TGTGCCACCAGCAGAGATCCTCCCGGAGAGACAGGGGTTAGCGAGCAGTACTTC. Complete variable domain (other parts from reference TRBV15 and TRBJ2-7): DAMVIQNPRYQVTQFGKPVTLSCSQTLNHNVMYWYQQKSSQAPKLLFHYYDKDFNNEADTPDNFQSRRPNTSFCFLDIRSPGLGDTAMYLCATSRDPPGETGVSEQYFGPGTRLTVT.

Comments on this clone: Germline and junction disagree at one end, which may indicate a read error. This chain joins TRBV5-1 and TRBJ2-3, with 9 bases that match TRBD2. Germline CDR1 reads SGHRS; CDR2 reads YFSETQ. This CDR3 comprises 16 residues. The CDR3: CASSLSRGTSRDTQYF. The CDR3 coding sequence is TGCGCCAGCAGCTTATCCCGAGGGACTAGCAGAGATACGCAGTATTTT. The variable domain in full, with the rest retrieved from reference TRBV5-1 and TRBJ2-3, is KAGVTQTPRYLIKTRGQQVTLSCSPISGHRSVSWYQQTPGQGLQFLFEYFSETQRNKGNFPGRFSGRQFSNSRSEMNVSTLELGDSALYLCASSLSRGTSRDTQYFGPGTRLTVL.

The rearrangement links TRBV7-9 to TRBJ2-7; 10 bases match TRBD1. Germline V lookup: CDR1 SEHNR, CDR2 FQNEAQ (reference sequence). The length of the CDR3 is 15 residues. With V trimmed by 2 bases and J by 5 bases, 6 bases remained unmatched. The chain's CDR3 is CASSLTYGTGDEQYF. DNA for the CDR3: TGTGCCAGCAGCTTAACGTACGGGACAGGGGACGAGCAGTACTTC. Full variable domain (outside the CDR3, taken from reference TRBV7-9 and TRBJ2-7): DTGVSQNPRHKITKRGQNVTFRCDPISEHNRLYWYRQTLGQGPEFLTYFQNEAQLEKSRLLSDRFSAERPKGSFSTLEIQRTEQGDSAMYLCASSLTYGTGDEQYFGPGTRLTVT.

The V call is TRBV6-1, the J call TRBJ2-3, with no clear D. CDR1 and CDR2 from the germline V gene are MNHNS and SASEGT. CDR3 length equals 12 residues. V was clipped by 8 bases and J by 3 bases, with 9 bases between them. The CDR3, as DNA: TGTGCCAGCGCCTTTCGGACAGATACGCAGTATTTT. The encoded protein is CASAFRTDTQYF.

The V gene is TRBV6-6, the J gene TRBJ2-7; 10 nucleotides line up with TRBD1. CDR3 length: 13 residues. Germline V gives CDR1 MNHNY, CDR2 SVGAGI (reference sequence). V dropped 8 bases and J dropped 6; count of bases not matched to a gene: 7. Written as DNA, the CDR3 is TGTGCCAGCTCTGGGACAGGGGCTACCGAGCAGTACTTC. This sequence encodes CASSGTGATEQYF.

A note on this clone: The CDR3 end shows no conserved phenylalanine or tryptophan, and so a read error is likely. This chain links TRBV20-1 with TRBJ2-7; 8 bases are a match to TRBD1. Germline V gene sequence: CDR1 DFQATT, CDR2 SNEGSKA (reference sequence). The CDR3 sequence is 11 residues long. The CDR3 here is CSANRGNEQYL. CDR3 DNA sequence: TGCAGCGCAAACAGGGGGAACGAGCAGTACCTC.

The sample holds a few counts of this clone. The chain combines TRBV7-9 with TRBJ2-3, with 10 bases identical to TRBD2. The CDR3 covers 16 residues. The V segment lost 5 bases and the J segment 0 bases; nucleotides outside the gene matches: 5. Germline CDR1 is SEHNR and CDR2 is FQNEAQ (reference sequence). The CDR3 loop is CASSPGTSASTDTQYF. DNA for the CDR3: TGTGCCAGCAGCCCGGGGACTAGCGCCAGCACAGATACGCAGTATTTT.

V is TRBV6-4 and J is TRBJ2-2; 8 bases agree with TRBD2. From germline, CDR1 is MRHNA and CDR2 SNTAGT. This CDR3 spans 15 amino acids. The ends lost 5 bases at V and 2 bases at J; junction bases unmatched: 4. The CDR3 bases are TGTGCCAGCAGTACAAGCGGGGGAAACACCGGGGAGCTGTTTTTT. As protein: CASSTSGGNTGELFF.

This sequence joins TRBV25-1 and TRBJ2-1, with 10 nucleotides matching TRBD2. Germline values: CDR1 MGHDK, CDR2 SYGVNS. The V and J ends lost 3 bases and 7 bases, in that order; junction bases with no gene match: 3. This CDR3 is built from 14 residues. The CDR3 bases are TGTGCCAGCAGTGACAGCGGGGGGGGTAATGAGCAGTTCTTC. Its protein product is CASSDSGGGNEQFF.